Presented here are 26 T cell receptor beta chains from one specimen sequenced in a study of T cell responses to AZD1222 COVID-19 vaccine. The protocol was immunoSEQ multiplex PCR, while the TCRdb copy is restricted to in-frame clones and leaves out a portion. Of roughly 70,000 clones listed, roughly 80% are singletons. Sample: peripheral blood, taken on day 0 of AZD1222 vaccination. The origin of the receptors is an adult in good health.

The chain uses TRBV10-3 and TRBJ1-2, with D hard to call. The CDR3 runs to 11 residues. CDR1 is ENHRY, CDR2 SYGVKD, per germline. V lost 11 bases and J 2 bases, leaving 9 bases between the germline ends. The CDR3 region is CAARGNYGYTF. CDR3 DNA: TGTGCCGCCCGCGGGAACTATGGCTACACCTTC.

The chain joins TRBV4-2 to TRBJ2-3; 10 bases agree with TRBD2. J gave up 3 bases and V 0 bases, and 6 bases lay outside the gene matches. The CDR3 contains 17 residues. Germline CDR1 reads LGHNA; CDR2 reads YNFKEQ. This CDR3 is CASSQDLAGVGTDTQYF. For the CDR3, the DNA is TGTGCCAGCAGCCAAGACCTAGCGGGGGTCGGAACAGATACGCAGTATTTT.

The genes are TRBV28 and TRBJ1-3; D remains unclear. The germline CDR1 and CDR2 sequences are MDHEN and SYDVKM. The CDR3 spans 14 residues. V was pared by 6 bases and J by 5 bases, with 14 bases between. The CDR3: CASSRVKLRNTIYF. The CDR3 DNA reads as TGTGCCAGCAGCCGCGTCAAGCTTAGAAACACCATATATTTT.

The CDR3 DNA follows: TGTGCCACCAGCGCTGGACGGAATAGCAATCAGCCCCAGCATTTT. This sequence encodes CATSAGRNSNQPQHF. The V and J genes are TRBV15 and TRBJ1-5; no firm D call. The germline CDR1 and CDR2 sequences are LNHNV and YYDKDF (reference sequence). The CDR3 extends over 15 amino acids. The germline V and J ends were trimmed by 5 bases and 0 bases, with 11 bases remaining between them.

The rearrangement joins TRBV11-1 to TRBJ2-7; 8 nucleotides align to TRBD2. V dropped 2 bases and J dropped 5; count of bases not matched to a gene: 8. This CDR3 region has 15 residues. Germline V CDR1 and CDR2: SGHAT, FQDESV (reference sequence). The CDR3 DNA reads TGTGCCAGCAGCTTACGGCGGGGGGACATCAACGAGCAGTACTTC. Protein: CASSLRRGDINEQYF.

The table lists this clone with a count of one. CDR3 DNA: TGCAGCGGGACAGGGAACACCGGGGAGCTGTTTTTT. Encoded protein: CSGTGNTGELFF. V is TRBV29-1 and J is TRBJ2-2; 7 bases map to TRBD1. Germline assignment: CDR1 SQVTM and CDR2 ANQGSEA. This CDR3 has 12 amino acids. V was pared by 7 bases and J by 1 base, with 0 bases of the junction left unmatched.

CDR3 region: CASSEGLAGADTQYF. CDR3 DNA: TGTGCCAGCAGTGAAGGGCTAGCGGGGGCGGATACGCAGTATTTT. The chain recombines TRBV6-4 with TRBJ2-3; TRBD2 matches 10 bases. Germline loops: CDR1 MRHNA, CDR2 SNTAGT. V was clipped by 3 bases and J by 6 bases; unmatched bases: 6. The CDR3 covers 15 residues.

The chain combines TRBV7-9 with TRBJ2-5; 13 nucleotides line up with TRBD2. The CDR3 runs 16 residues. Germline V gene data show CDR1 as SEHNR and CDR2 as FQNEAQ (reference sequence). Unmatched junction bases numbered 4, after V lost 5 bases and J lost 1 base. The CDR3 DNA sequence: TGTGCCAGCAGCCGAAGGACTAGCGGGGGCCAAGAGACCCAGTACTTC. Translated, it gives CASSRRTSGGQETQYF.

The V call is TRBV28, the J call TRBJ2-4; D unclear. Germline CDR1 MDHEN, CDR2 SYDVKM. V lost 6 bases and J 8 bases, leaving 11 bases between the germline ends. This CDR3 comprises 12 residues. The chain's CDR3 is CASSPSTDIQYF. For the CDR3, the DNA is TGTGCCAGCAGCCCATCCACTGACATTCAGTACTTC.

This chain uses TRBV28 with TRBJ1-5; the match to TRBD1 covers 7 bases. J was trimmed by 10 bases and V by 4 bases; bases with no gene match: 10. The CDR3 has 14 amino acids. Germline CDR1 reads MDHEN; CDR2 reads SYDVKM. The CDR3 loop reads CASSSDRDLNPQHF. For the CDR3, the DNA is TGTGCCAGCAGTTCTGACAGGGATCTTAACCCCCAGCATTTT. Full variable domain (rest looked up from reference TRBV28 and TRBJ1-5): DVKVTQSSRYLVKRTGEKVFLECVQDMDHENMFWYRQDPGLGLRLIYFSYDVKMKEKGDIPEGYSVSREKKERFSLILESASTNQTSMYLCASSSDRDLNPQHFGDGTRLSIL.

This clone appeared once. The chain has TRBV2 and TRBJ1-6, with 7 bases lining up with TRBD1. CDR1 is SNHLY, CDR2 FYNNEI, per germline. The length of the CDR3 is 15 residues. The J segment lost 10 bases and the V segment lost 2 bases, leaving 8 bases of the junction unmatched. CDR3 coding DNA: TGTGCCAGCAGTGAAAAGTCAGGGGGGTACTCACCCCTCCACTTT. Translated: CASSEKSGGYSPLHF. Looking up the rest from reference TRBV2 and TRBJ1-6 gives the full variable domain: EPEVTQTPSHQVTQMGQEVILRCVPISNHLYFYWYRQILGQKVEFLVSFYNNEISEKSEIFDDQFSVERPDGSNFTLKIRSTKLEDSAMYFCASSEKSGGYSPLHFGNGTRLTVT.

The J gene is TRBJ2-1, the V gene TRBV21-1; the table gives TRBD2 as D, unverified against the DNA. TRBV21-1 is assigned pseudogene status. This CDR3 comprises 14 residues. The CDR3 DNA is TGTGCCAGCAGCAAAGTGGTACCTAGCCCAGAGCAGTTCTTC. Translated: CASSKVVPSPEQFF.

This clone was detected only a few times. This rearrangement joins TRBV9 to TRBJ2-1; TRBD2 agrees at 11 bases. V trimming: 2 bases; J trimming: 7 bases; junction bases outside the gene matches: 5. This CDR3 has 15 residues. Per germline, CDR1 SGDLS and CDR2 YYNGEE. CDR3 region: CASSVSGGATNEQFF. CDR3 coding DNA: TGTGCCAGCAGCGTTAGCGGGGGGGCCACAAATGAGCAGTTCTTC.

As DNA, the CDR3 is TGCAGCGTTGAAGATCGGAAGGAGGAGGGTGGCTACACCTTC. Translating gives CSVEDRKEEGGYTF. V usage is TRBV29-1 and J usage is TRBJ1-2; D not certain. Germline CDR1 SQVTM, CDR2 ANQGSEA. This CDR3 comprises 14 residues. V was shortened by 0 bases and J by 7 bases, with 15 bases between the two germline ends.

Remarks on this clone: At one of its ends the junction is not consistent with the germline gene, which may arise from a read error. The chain links TRBV19 to TRBJ2-3; 11 bases are shared with TRBD2. This CDR3 spans 16 amino acids. Germline V CDR1 and CDR2: LNHDA, SQIVND (reference sequence). CDR3 amino acids: CASSTPGTSGSDTQYF. DNA for the CDR3: TGTGCCAGCAGTACTCCCGGGACTAGCGGTTCAGATACGCAGTATTTT.

The CDR3 DNA sequence: TGTGCCAGTAGGTCGGGCGTGAGGGGATATGGCTACACCTTC. Encoded protein: CASRSGVRGYGYTF. The chain combines TRBV19 with TRBJ1-2, with D perhaps TRBD1 (5 bases). Germline loops: CDR1 LNHDA, CDR2 SQIVND (reference sequence). The CDR3 runs 14 residues. V dropped 6 bases and J dropped 5 bases, with 16 bases sitting between them.

The chain links TRBV6-5 to TRBJ1-5, with no clear D. Trimming removed 0 bases from V and 5 bases from J, with 14 bases in between. The germline gives CDR1 MNHEY, CDR2 SVGAGI. CDR3 size: 16 residues. The CDR3 is CASSYSAAVDDQPQHF. DNA of the CDR3: TGTGCCAGCAGTTACTCGGCGGCCGTGGACGATCAGCCCCAGCATTTT.

The genes are TRBV28 and TRBJ2-1; D may match TRBD1 or TRBD2 (5 bases each). The germline CDR1 and CDR2 sequences are MDHEN and SYDVKM. Trimming removed 3 bases from V and 7 bases from J, with 7 bases in between. The CDR3 totals 12 residues. CDR3 DNA sequence: TGTGCCAGCAGTTTGAGGGGAAATGAGCAGTTCTTC. It yields the protein CASSLRGNEQFF.

The rearrangement links TRBV3-1 (or the pseudogene TRBV3-2) to TRBJ1-1, with D perhaps matching TRBD1 (6 bases). The CDR3 runs to 15 residues. The germline V gene encodes CDR1 LGHDT and CDR2 YNNKEL (reference sequence). The V and J ends lost 5 bases and 1 base respectively, with 14 bases between them. The chain's CDR3 is CASSNRDTPNTEAFF. CDR3 in DNA: TGTGCCAGCAGCAACCGGGACACACCGAACACTGAAGCTTTCTTT.

DNA of the CDR3: TGTGCCAGCAGCTTGGAGGACAGGGGCGGGGATACGCAGTATTTT. Translated, it gives CASSLEDRGGDTQYF. The chain combines TRBV5-4 with TRBJ2-3, with TRBD1 matching over 9 bases. The CDR3 covers 15 residues. Germline trimming cut 0 bases from V and 6 bases from J; bases unmatched to any gene: 5. Germline CDR1 is SGHNT and CDR2 is YYREEE (reference sequence).

The rearrangement uses TRBV18 and TRBJ1-2; D remains unclear. Trimming shortened V by 1 base and J by 8 bases, and 14 bases separated the two germline ends. Germline V lookup: CDR1 KGHSH, CDR2 LQKENI. This CDR3 has 14 residues. CDR3 loop: CASSPRTEAGGYTF. The CDR3 region has the DNA TGTGCCAGCTCACCACGAACAGAAGCGGGGGGCTACACCTTC. The full variable domain, completed using reference TRBV18 and TRBJ1-2, is NAGVMQNPRHLVRRRGQEARLRCSPMKGHSHVYWYRQLPEEGLKFMVYLQKENIIDESGMPKERFSAEFPKEGPSILRIQQVVRGDSAAYFCASSPRTEAGGYTFGSGTRLTVV.

By share of the sample, this clone is medium-sized (0.01 to 0.1%). J is TRBJ1-4 and V is TRBV7-9; D is undetermined. Germline V CDR1 and CDR2: SEHNR, FQNEAQ (reference sequence). Trimming pared 1 base from V and 0 bases from J, leaving 3 bases between. CDR3 size: 14 residues. The CDR3 DNA is TGTGCCAGCAGCTTAGGAGCAACTAATGAAAAACTGTTTTTT. Protein: CASSLGATNEKLFF.

Only a few counts were recorded for this clone. This rearrangement joins TRBV6-2 or TRBV6-3 to TRBJ1-2; D not certain. CDR1 MNHEY and CDR2 SVGEGT come from the germline V gene. The CDR3 is 14 residues long. V dropped 0 bases and J dropped 4 bases, with 9 bases sitting between them. CDR3 nucleotides: TGTGCCAGCAGTTACTCGCTCGGGGTCTATGGCTACACCTTC. It is translated as CASSYSLGVYGYTF.

V gene TRBV25-1 combines with J gene TRBJ2-5, with D perhaps matching TRBD2 (6 bases). The CDR3 extends over 15 amino acids. V was pared by 1 base and J by 3 bases, with 12 bases between. The V gene's germline CDR1 is MGHDK and CDR2 SYGVNS. The CDR3: CASSESGVVEETQYF. The CDR3 DNA reads as TGTGCCAGCAGTGAATCGGGGGTTGTGGAAGAGACCCAGTACTTC.

The chain couples TRBV7-9 to TRBJ1-5; D might be TRBD1 (6 bases). V lost 5 bases and J 3 bases, leaving 14 bases between the germline ends. CDR1 is SEHNR and CDR2 is FQNEAQ in the germline V gene (reference sequence). The CDR3 contains 15 residues. The CDR3 reads CASSLSTGLNQPQHF. DNA of the CDR3: TGTGCCAGCAGCCTTTCGACAGGACTCAATCAGCCCCAGCATTTT.

This clone came up a few times. The chain uses TRBV29-1 and TRBJ1-1, with D perhaps TRBD1 (5 bases). The CDR3 sequence is 13 residues long. The V gene's germline CDR1 is SQVTM and CDR2 ANQGSEA. Trimming removed 3 bases from V and 10 bases from J, with 18 bases in between. CDR3 in DNA: TGCAGCGTTGAGGGGACTCGGGGGATGGCAGCTTTCTTT. Amino acid sequence: CSVEGTRGMAAFF.